The T cell receptor (beta chain) under discussion was sequenced for a study of blood T cells in healthy people across ages. The CDR3 contains 13 residues. CDR1 is LNHNV, CDR2 YYDKDF, per germline (reference sequence). A word on this clonotype: One junction end disagrees with the germline gene, perhaps due to a read error.

PCR was performed a second time for about 7 to 12 cycles using a sample-barcoded 5' primer and a J-beta primer mix. The authors tagged each cDNA molecule using a template-switch adaptor with 12 random nucleotides. Every individual sample yielded 2.5 million or more paired-end reads (each containing CDR3). TCRdb independently ran MiXCR on the 5' RACE reads; one entry per CDR3 protein. The table shows some 1,800,000 distinct CDR3 sequences, with roughly two fifths occurring only once. This chain connects TRBV15 to TRBJ1-2; D not certain. Specimen: blood. The receptor was derived from a human donor in good health. The CDR3 bases are TGTGCCACCAGCAGAGGAGCATTGGATGGCCACACCTTC. It codes for CATSRGALDGHTF.